This passage covers 19 T cell receptor beta chains from one sample sequenced in a study of brain T cells in children with intractable seizures. TCRdb's copy holds only in-frame clones and misses some; the assay was immunoSEQ multiplex PCR. The sample includes 70,000 to 85,000 clones, around nine tenths seen only once; the top ten take 24%. The material sequenced was peripheral blood, taken at surgery. These TCRs come from a girl aged 2 to 9 with Rasmussen encephalitis and intractable seizures.

The gene calls are TRBV9 and TRBJ2-2; 10 bases map to TRBD2. Germline CDR1 and CDR2: SGDLS and YYNGEE. With 4 bases clipped from V and 7 bases from J, the junction kept 10 bases outside the gene matches. The CDR3 spans 16 residues. The CDR3 nucleotides are TGTGCCAGCAGCCCTAGTCTAGCGGGAGTGGGCGGGGAGCTGTTTTTT. This encodes CASSPSLAGVGGELFF.

The CDR3 nucleotides are TGTGCCAGCAGCAGTCGGACAGTTTCGAATGAAAAACTGTTTTTT. It codes for CASSSRTVSNEKLFF. The V and J genes are TRBV3-1 (or the pseudogene TRBV3-2) and TRBJ1-4; TRBD1 might be the D (6 bases). This CDR3 spans 15 amino acids. CDR1 and CDR2 (germline): LGHDT, YNNKEL (reference sequence). V gave up 5 bases and J gave up 5 bases, with 15 bases separating them.

This clone was picked up a small number of times. The chain employs TRBV28 and TRBJ1-5; possibly TRBD1 for D (6 bases). V lost 6 bases and J lost 6, with 15 bases in between. Germline V gives CDR1 MDHEN, CDR2 SYDVKM. The CDR3 contains 14 residues. The CDR3 protein is CASSWDQGGQPQHF. The CDR3 DNA sequence: TGTGCCAGCAGCTGGGACCAAGGGGGTCAGCCCCAGCATTTT.

The chain is built from TRBV5-4 and TRBJ2-2; 7 bases are shared with TRBD1. Trimming cost V 7 bases and J 2 bases; bases outside gene matches: 5. CDR3 length: 14 amino acids. Germline CDR1 is SGHNT and CDR2 is YYREEE (reference sequence). The CDR3, as DNA: TGTGCCAGCGGGACAGATCCTAACACCGGGGAGCTGTTTTTT. Its translation: CASGTDPNTGELFF.

This clone was seen only once. The CDR3 DNA reads as TGCGCCAGCAGCCAAGCGGGGGGGGGAAGCCTGAACACTGAAGCTTTCTTT. Translating it yields CASSQAGGGSLNTEAFF. This chain uses TRBV4-1 with TRBJ1-1; TRBD1 might be the D (5 bases). V lost 1 base and J 0 bases, leaving 15 bases between the germline ends. CDR3 length equals 17 residues. The germline gives CDR1 MGHRA, CDR2 YSYEKL.

The chain couples TRBV7-8 to TRBJ1-2; possible D gene TRBD1, 6 bases. V lost 5 bases and J lost 4, with 17 bases in between. The CDR3 loop spans 15 amino acids. Germline CDR1 reads SGHVS; CDR2 reads FQNEAQ. Here the CDR3 reads CASSPEAGASYGYTF. CDR3 in DNA: TGTGCCAGCAGCCCCGAAGCGGGGGCATCCTATGGCTACACCTTC.

This chain uses TRBV28 with TRBJ1-1; 9 positions match TRBD1. With 1 base clipped from V and 0 bases from J, the junction kept 6 bases outside the gene matches. The CDR3 is 17 amino acids. Germline values: CDR1 MDHEN, CDR2 SYDVKM. CDR3 sequence reads: CASSLLRQGDLNTEAFF. In DNA form, the CDR3 reads TGTGCCAGCAGTTTATTGAGACAGGGGGATCTGAACACTGAAGCTTTCTTT.

The J gene is TRBJ1-2, the V gene TRBV7-2; D possibly corresponds to TRBD1 (5 bases). V lost 5 bases and J 3 bases, leaving 10 bases between the germline ends. Germline CDR1 is SGHTA and CDR2 is FQGNSA. The CDR3 consists of 13 residues. The CDR3 DNA reads TGTGCCAGCAGCCATGGGGCAGACTATGGCTACACCTTC. Its translation is CASSHGADYGYTF.

The chain uses TRBV6-5 and TRBJ1-1; the match to TRBD1 covers 7 bases. Germline V gene sequence: CDR1 MNHEY, CDR2 SVGAGI. After removal of 8 bases from V and 8 bases from J, the junction contained 8 bases not matched to a gene. The CDR3 has 12 amino acids. The CDR3 loop reads CASLPWDSEAFF. CDR3 DNA sequence: TGTGCCAGCCTCCCCTGGGACAGCGAAGCTTTCTTT.

The rearrangement uses TRBV12-3 or TRBV12-4 and TRBJ1-1; no clear D gene. V was cut by 2 bases and J by 4 bases, with 5 bases left in between. This CDR3 comprises 12 residues. The CDR3 DNA is TGTGCCAGCAGTTTACGGGGCACTGAAGCTTTCTTT. Translation: CASSLRGTEAFF.

This sequence joins TRBV2 and TRBJ1-1, with TRBD1 matching 7 bases. The CDR3 loop spans 16 amino acids. The junction had 13 bases not matched to a gene; V was cut back by 5 bases and J by 4 bases. The germline gives CDR1 SNHLY, CDR2 FYNNEI. The CDR3 coding sequence is TGTGCCAGCAGTAAGATTGGAGACAGGGCGGTCACTGAAGCTTTCTTT. It specifies CASSKIGDRAVTEAFF.

The rearrangement links TRBV9 to TRBJ1-5; TRBD1 might be the D (5 bases). The CDR3 contains 15 residues. Trimming removed 0 bases at V and 4 bases at J, with 11 bases between. Germline V gene sequence: CDR1 SGDLS, CDR2 YYNGEE. The CDR3 is CASSVEGALNQPQHF. In DNA form, the CDR3 reads TGTGCCAGCAGCGTAGAAGGGGCCCTTAATCAGCCCCAGCATTTT.

The chain links TRBV15 to TRBJ1-6, with TRBD1 matching 7 bases. Trimming cost V 2 bases and J 7 bases; bases outside gene matches: 2. The CDR3 sequence is 14 residues long. Germline V lookup: CDR1 LNHNV, CDR2 YYDKDF (reference sequence). For the CDR3, the DNA is TGTGCCACCAGCAGACGGGACAGAAATTCACCCCTCCACTTT. Its protein product is CATSRRDRNSPLHF.

This clone has only one observation. The chain employs TRBV5-4 and TRBJ2-5; 14 bases align to TRBD2. Germline CDR1 SGHNT, CDR2 YYREEE (reference sequence). Trimming at V came to 1 base and at J to 4 bases, leaving 3 bases not matched to a gene. There are 16 residues in the CDR3. This CDR3 is CASSLRLAGGPETQYF. DNA of the CDR3: TGTGCCAGCAGCTTGCGACTAGCGGGGGGGCCAGAGACCCAGTACTTC.

The J gene is TRBJ1-6, the V gene TRBV14, with unresolved D. Germline lookup yields CDR1 SGHDN and CDR2 FVKESK. This CDR3 has 15 amino acids. V was trimmed by 1 base and J by 7 bases, leaving 11 bases between them. CDR3 in amino acids: CASSQGTRRNSPLHF. The CDR3 nucleotides read TGTGCCAGCAGCCAAGGGACGAGGCGGAATTCACCCCTCCACTTT.

J is TRBJ2-7 and V is TRBV7-9; D may correspond to TRBD1 or TRBD2 (7 bases each). Germline V gene data show CDR1 as SEHNR and CDR2 as FQNEAQ (reference sequence). V lost 6 bases and J lost 3, with 15 bases in between. CDR3 size: 14 residues. This CDR3 reads CASSSPGGDYEQYF. The CDR3 nucleotides are TGTGCCAGCAGTAGCCCAGGGGGGGACTACGAGCAGTACTTC.

With regard to this clone: Other DNA sequences in this specimen translate into the identical CDR3. The chain couples TRBV27 to TRBJ1-5; D perhaps matches TRBD1 (6 bases). CDR1 MNHEY and CDR2 SMNVEV come from the germline V gene (reference sequence). Trimming took 0 bases from V and 4 from J, leaving 10 bases between them. This CDR3 region has 15 residues. The CDR3: CASSLSAGVNQPQHF. The CDR3 DNA reads as TGTGCCAGCAGTTTATCGGCAGGGGTTAATCAGCCCCAGCATTTT.

The chain links TRBV19 to TRBJ2-2; 9 bases align to TRBD1. This CDR3 has 15 residues. Germline V gives CDR1 LNHDA, CDR2 SQIVND (reference sequence). With V trimmed by 7 bases and J by 3 bases, 6 bases remained unmatched. CDR3 sequence: CASIGQGKYTGELFF. The CDR3 coding sequence is TGTGCCAGTATTGGACAGGGGAAGTACACCGGGGAGCTGTTTTTT.

This clone was seen just once. CDR3 region: CASSSGQRYTF. The CDR3 region has the DNA TGTGCCAGCAGTTCGGGACAGCGCTACACCTTC. V usage is TRBV28 and J usage is TRBJ1-2; 7 bases fit TRBD1. J was trimmed by 9 bases and V by 4 bases; bases with no gene match: 2. The CDR3 has 11 residues. The V gene's germline CDR1 is MDHEN and CDR2 SYDVKM.